The 23 T cell receptor beta chains given below trace back to one sample, sequenced in a study of blood T cell repertoires in COVID-19. The table came from immunoSEQ multiplex PCR; TCRdb's copy has only in-frame clones and leaves some out. Of several thousand clones detected, 84% appear once; the ten largest clones hold roughly 10%. The sample consisted of peripheral blood. The receptors come from a human donor in a cohort sampled during active COVID-19.

The chain employs TRBV30 and TRBJ2-5; 14 nucleotides line up with TRBD2. CDR1 and CDR2 (germline): GTSNPN, SVGIG (reference sequence). This CDR3 has 16 residues. V trimming: 3 bases; J trimming: 2 bases; junction bases outside the gene matches: 5. The CDR3, as DNA: TGTGCCTGGAGCGGACTAGCGGGGGGCCGACAAGAGACCCAGTACTTC. Encoded protein: CAWSGLAGGRQETQYF. The whole variable domain, remainder taken from reference TRBV30 and TRBJ2-5, is SQTIHQWPATLVQPVGSPLSLECTVEGTSNPNLYWYRQAAGRGLQLLFYSVGIGQISSEVPQNLSASRPQDRQFILSSKKLLLSDSGFYLCAWSGLAGGRQETQYFGPGTRLLVL.

The CDR3 here is CATSRERTSSSYEQYF. DNA of the CDR3: TGTGCCACCAGCAGAGAACGGACTAGCTCCTCCTACGAGCAGTACTTC. The chain combines TRBV15 with TRBJ2-7, with 8 positions matching TRBD2. V lost 0 bases to trimming and J lost 0 bases; unmatched junction nucleotides: 4. This CDR3 region has 16 residues. Germline values: CDR1 LNHNV, CDR2 YYDKDF (reference sequence).

In DNA form, the CDR3 reads TGTGCCAGCAGTCCGCAGGGGACCCAGAACTATGGCTACACCTTC. Protein sequence: CASSPQGTQNYGYTF. The chain has TRBV27 and TRBJ1-2, with D tentatively TRBD1 (6 bases). The CDR3 sequence is 15 residues long. Germline V lookup: CDR1 MNHEY, CDR2 SMNVEV (reference sequence). Deletions cut 5 bases from V and 2 bases from J, with 15 bases between.

V gene TRBV5-1 combines with J gene TRBJ2-2; 12 bases map to TRBD1. This CDR3 has 16 residues. From germline, CDR1 is SGHRS and CDR2 YFSETQ. V lost 0 bases, J lost 7 bases, and 4 bases stayed unmatched. The CDR3 loop is CASSLGDRGRGGELFF. The CDR3 region has the DNA TGCGCCAGCAGCTTGGGGGACAGGGGGCGCGGCGGGGAGCTGTTTTTT.

The chain is built from TRBV11-2 and TRBJ1-1; 7 nucleotides match TRBD1. Germline V gene lookup returns CDR1 SGHAT and CDR2 FQNNGV. V dropped 3 bases and J dropped 5; count of bases not matched to a gene: 6. The CDR3 consists of 14 residues. CDR3: CASSLRQGGTEAFF. As DNA, the CDR3 is TGTGCCAGCAGCTTGAGACAGGGAGGTACTGAAGCTTTCTTT.

The chain carries TRBV2 and TRBJ2-7; D perhaps matches TRBD2 (6 bases). In germline, CDR1 is SNHLY, CDR2 FYNNEI. The CDR3 is 13 amino acids. V dropped 7 bases and J dropped 3 bases, with 13 bases sitting between them. The CDR3 protein is CASTQTGVYEQYF. The CDR3 DNA is TGTGCCAGCACTCAAACGGGGGTCTACGAGCAGTACTTC.

The chain combines TRBV3-1 (or the pseudogene TRBV3-2) with TRBJ2-1; TRBD2 is a possible D gene (6 bases). In germline, CDR1 is LGHDT, CDR2 YNNKEL (reference sequence). The ends were cut back, 0 bases at V and 5 bases at J, with 17 bases in the middle. The CDR3 has 17 amino acids. The CDR3 region has the DNA TGTGCCAGCAGCCAAGATTTTTCGGGGGTGAGGAACAATGAGCAGTTCTTC. This codes for CASSQDFSGVRNNEQFF.

The V and J genes are TRBV19 and TRBJ1-4, with 11 nucleotides matching TRBD1. V lost 6 bases, J lost 8 bases, and 8 bases stayed unmatched. This CDR3 is built from 15 residues. Germline CDR1 LNHDA, CDR2 SQIVND (reference sequence). This CDR3 reads CASRIDGTGGEKLFF. The CDR3 DNA is TGTGCCAGTAGGATCGACGGGACAGGGGGGGAAAAACTGTTTTTT.

V usage is TRBV7-9 and J usage is TRBJ2-1; possible D gene TRBD2, 5 bases. V was cut by 1 base and J by 8 bases, with 15 bases left in between. Germline CDR1 reads SEHNR; CDR2 reads FQNEAQ (reference sequence). The CDR3 consists of 15 residues. The CDR3 loop is CASSLVSGGLHEQFF. As DNA, the CDR3 is TGTGCCAGCAGCTTAGTATCTGGAGGACTCCATGAGCAGTTCTTC.

V usage is TRBV11-2 and J usage is TRBJ2-2, with D possibly being TRBD1 (5 bases). Germline V gene data show CDR1 as SGHAT and CDR2 as FQNNGV. The CDR3 is 16 amino acids. With 1 base removed from V and 1 base from J, the gap between germline ends came to 10 bases. The CDR3 protein is CASSLGAGLNTGELFF. CDR3 coding DNA: TGTGCCAGCAGCTTAGGGGCAGGGTTGAACACCGGGGAGCTGTTTTTT.

This sequence joins TRBV10-3 and TRBJ2-3; 8 bases fit TRBD1. CDR3 size: 15 residues. V was clipped by 10 bases and J by 1 base; unmatched bases: 10. CDR1 ENHRY and CDR2 SYGVKD come from the germline V gene. CDR3 nucleotide sequence: TGTGCCACCTCTCAGGGGGCGCTTCGCACAGATACGCAGTATTTT. Protein product: CATSQGALRTDTQYF.

This rearrangement joins TRBV28 to TRBJ1-2, with 8 positions matching TRBD1. CDR1 MDHEN and CDR2 SYDVKM come from the germline V gene. The V gene end was trimmed by 6 bases and the J gene end by 7 bases; junction bases not matched to a gene: 13. The CDR3 covers 15 residues. The CDR3, as DNA: TGTGCCAGCAGCAATAGACAGGGGCGGTTCTCTGGCTACACCTTC. Encoded protein: CASSNRQGRFSGYTF.

This clone showed up just once. This chain links TRBV24-1 with TRBJ1-5, with D hard to call. Trimming stripped 5 bases from V and 4 bases from J, with 5 bases between. CDR3 length: 12 residues. Per the germline V gene, CDR1 is KGHDR and CDR2 is SFDVKD. The CDR3 sequence: CATSASNQPQHF. The CDR3 DNA is TGTGCCACCAGTGCGTCTAATCAGCCCCAGCATTTT.

This chain joins TRBV15 and TRBJ2-7, with D possibly matching TRBD2 (6 bases). With 3 bases removed from V and 3 bases from J, the gap between germline ends came to 6 bases. This CDR3 has 12 residues. Germline V lookup: CDR1 LNHNV, CDR2 YYDKDF (reference sequence). The CDR3 spells CATSRGGYEQYF. CDR3 in DNA: TGTGCCACCAGCAGGGGGGGCTACGAGCAGTACTTC.

The chain links TRBV10-3 to TRBJ2-7, with D maybe TRBD1 (5 bases). The germline V gene encodes CDR1 ENHRY and CDR2 SYGVKD. Trimming cost V 5 bases and J 3 bases, with 11 bases left between them. The CDR3 is 13 amino acids. The CDR3 spells CAISFQGNYEQYF. CDR3 DNA: TGTGCCATCAGTTTTCAGGGAAACTACGAGCAGTACTTC.

The genes are TRBV2 and TRBJ1-3; 9 bases are shared with TRBD1. The CDR3 consists of 15 residues. CDR1 and CDR2 from the germline V gene are SNHLY and FYNNEI. The CDR3 protein is CAAEVHRGLGNTIYF. CDR3 DNA sequence: TGTGCGGCCGAGGTACACAGGGGGCTCGGAAACACCATATATTTT.

This clone was seen more than once but under ten times. The chain carries TRBV2 and TRBJ1-5, with 8 bases fitting TRBD1. With V trimmed by 8 bases and J by 3 bases, 6 bases remained unmatched. The germline CDR1 and CDR2 sequences are SNHLY and FYNNEI. The CDR3 spans 14 residues. CDR3: CASVSDRANQPQHF. The CDR3 DNA is TGTGCCAGCGTCTCGGACAGGGCCAATCAGCCCCAGCATTTT.

The V and J genes are TRBV25-1 and TRBJ2-1; 9 bases map to TRBD1. Germline-derived CDR1 and CDR2 are MGHDK and SYGVNS. The V segment lost 2 bases and the J segment 7 bases; nucleotides outside the gene matches: 3. The CDR3 covers 14 residues. CDR3 DNA sequence: TGTGCCAGCAGTGAACTACAGGGGGCGAATGAGCAGTTCTTC. This gives the protein CASSELQGANEQFF.

V and J are TRBV18 and TRBJ2-1; a weak D match, TRBD1 (6 bases). Per germline, CDR1 KGHSH and CDR2 LQKENI. The CDR3 sequence is 16 residues long. The V and J ends lost 3 bases and 3 bases respectively, with 15 bases between them. The CDR3 DNA reads as TGTGCCAGCTCACCGGGGGCTAGGCGGTTCTACAATGAGCAGTTCTTC. It encodes CASSPGARRFYNEQFF.

V usage is TRBV15 and J usage is TRBJ1-1; unclear D gene. This CDR3 region has 13 residues. The germline CDR1 and CDR2 sequences are LNHNV and YYDKDF (reference sequence). V lost 4 bases to trimming and J lost 1 base, with 7 bases between them. CDR3 nucleotide sequence: TGTGCCACCAGCATAACCAGGAACACTGAAGCTTTCTTT. This encodes CATSITRNTEAFF.

The V and J genes are TRBV4-3 and TRBJ2-5; D perhaps matches TRBD2 (5 bases). V dropped 4 bases and J dropped 2 bases, with 11 bases sitting between them. Germline V gene data show CDR1 as LGHNA and CDR2 as YSLEER. This CDR3 region has 14 residues. This CDR3 reads CASSRGLLQETQYF. DNA for the CDR3: TGCGCCAGCAGCCGAGGACTGTTACAAGAGACCCAGTACTTC.

The chain has TRBV7-6 and TRBJ2-1; the D gene is possibly TRBD2 (5 bases). Germline values: CDR1 SGHVS, CDR2 FNYEAQ. The CDR3 is 14 amino acids. V lost 5 bases and J lost 7, with 15 bases in between. The CDR3 DNA reads as TGTGCCAGCAGCCTTGCCGCGTCGGGGAATGAGCAGTTCTTC. Its translation is CASSLAASGNEQFF.

This clone showed up just once. J is TRBJ2-1 and V is TRBV30; tentatively, D is TRBD2 (5 bases). Trimming stripped 2 bases from V and 10 bases from J, with 12 bases between. The germline CDR1 and CDR2 sequences are GTSNPN and SVGIG (reference sequence). This CDR3 is built from 12 residues. Written as DNA, the CDR3 is TGTGCCTGGAGTCACGACTACGGGGAGCAGTTCTTC. Protein sequence: CAWSHDYGEQFF.